This T cell receptor (beta chain) was profiled in a study of blood T cell repertoires in COVID-19. Study overall: What the recovered Cohort 3 donors had was two negative PCRs, clearance, or symptom resolution. The study drew acute and convalescent COVID-19 samples from the United States, Italy and Spain.

Recruitment covered roughly 22 US areas and drew participants whose ages spanned roughly 18 to 95 years. The V end was cut by 3 bases, the J end by 7 bases, with 12 bases between. CDR1 and CDR2 (germline): MDHEN, SYDVKM. CDR3 size: 13 residues. Per the study methods: Reference gene primer amplification in the assay estimated nucleated cell counts. Sequencing used immunoSEQ multiplex PCR; TCRdb keeps in-frame clones, though not all of them. V and J calls and clone size are copied from that table; D and trimming were computed from the DNA. The sample carries about 170,000 clones, 65% to 80% recorded once.

This chain links TRBV28 with TRBJ2-5, with D possibly matching TRBD2 (6 bases). The sample consisted of PBMCs or T cells enriched from blood (not recorded which). The clonotype originates from a woman in her 70s in a cohort exposed to, infected with or recovered from COVID-19 (not recorded which). This CDR3 reads CASSLLRERTQYF. As DNA, the CDR3 is TGTGCCAGCAGTTTGTTGCGGGAAAGGACCCAGTACTTC. The full variable domain, rest sourced from reference TRBV28 and TRBJ2-5, is DVKVTQSSRYLVKRTGEKVFLECVQDMDHENMFWYRQDPGLGLRLIYFSYDVKMKEKGDIPEGYSVSREKKERFSLILESASTNQTSMYLCASSLLRERTQYFGPGTRLLVL.